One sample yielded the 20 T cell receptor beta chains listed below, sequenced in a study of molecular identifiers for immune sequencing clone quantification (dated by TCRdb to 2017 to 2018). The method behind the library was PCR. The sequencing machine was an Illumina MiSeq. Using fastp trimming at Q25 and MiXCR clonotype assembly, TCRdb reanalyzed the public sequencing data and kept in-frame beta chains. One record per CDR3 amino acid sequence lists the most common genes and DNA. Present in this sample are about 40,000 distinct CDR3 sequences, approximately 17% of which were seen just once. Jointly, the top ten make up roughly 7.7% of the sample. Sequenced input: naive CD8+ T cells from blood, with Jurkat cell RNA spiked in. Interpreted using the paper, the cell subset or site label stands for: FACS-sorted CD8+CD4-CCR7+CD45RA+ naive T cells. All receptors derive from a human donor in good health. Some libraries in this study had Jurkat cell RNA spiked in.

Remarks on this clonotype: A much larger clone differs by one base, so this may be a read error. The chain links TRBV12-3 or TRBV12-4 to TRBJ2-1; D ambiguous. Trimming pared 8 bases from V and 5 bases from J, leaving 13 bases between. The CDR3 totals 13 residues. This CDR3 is CASFLGEDNEQFF. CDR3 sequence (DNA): TGTGCCAGCTTCTTAGGCGAGGACAATGAGCAGTTCTTC.

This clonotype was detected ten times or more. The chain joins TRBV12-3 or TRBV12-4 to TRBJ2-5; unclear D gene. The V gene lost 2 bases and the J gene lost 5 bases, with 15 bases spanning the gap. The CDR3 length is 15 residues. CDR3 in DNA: TGTGCCAGCAGTTTACGACGGCGCGACGAGGAGACCCAGTACTTC. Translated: CASSLRRRDEETQYF.

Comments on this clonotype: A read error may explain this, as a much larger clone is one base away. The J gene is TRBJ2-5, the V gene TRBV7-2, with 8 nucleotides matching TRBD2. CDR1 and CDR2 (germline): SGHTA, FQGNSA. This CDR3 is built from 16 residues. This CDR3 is CANSSGHRSGGETQYF. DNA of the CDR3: TGTGCCAACAGCTCGGGACACCGATCGGGGGGGGAGACCCAGTACTTC.

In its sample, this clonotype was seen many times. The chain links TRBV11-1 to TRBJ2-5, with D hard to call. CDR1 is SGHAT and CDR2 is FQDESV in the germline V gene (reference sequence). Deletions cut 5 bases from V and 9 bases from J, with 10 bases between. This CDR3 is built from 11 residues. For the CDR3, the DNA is TGTGCCAGCAGCAAGGACGTCGCCCAGTACTTC. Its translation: CASSKDVAQYF.

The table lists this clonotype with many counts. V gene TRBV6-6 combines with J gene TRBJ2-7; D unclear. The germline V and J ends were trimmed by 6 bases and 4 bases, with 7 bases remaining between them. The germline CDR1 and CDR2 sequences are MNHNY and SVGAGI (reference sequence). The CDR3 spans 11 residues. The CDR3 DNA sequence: TGTGCCAGCAGCGAGATATACGAGCAGTACTTC. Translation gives CASSEIYEQYF.

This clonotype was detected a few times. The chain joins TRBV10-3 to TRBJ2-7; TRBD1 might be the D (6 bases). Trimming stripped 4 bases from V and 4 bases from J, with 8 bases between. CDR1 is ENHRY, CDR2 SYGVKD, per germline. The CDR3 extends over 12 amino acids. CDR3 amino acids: CAISGGGYEQYF. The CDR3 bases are TGTGCCATCAGTGGAGGGGGTTACGAGCAGTACTTC.

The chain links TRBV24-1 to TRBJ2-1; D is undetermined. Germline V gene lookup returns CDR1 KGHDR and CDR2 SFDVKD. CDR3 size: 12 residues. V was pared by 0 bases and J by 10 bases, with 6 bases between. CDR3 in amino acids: CATSDLGLEQFF. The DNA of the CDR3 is TGTGCCACCAGTGATTTGGGGCTAGAGCAGTTCTTC.

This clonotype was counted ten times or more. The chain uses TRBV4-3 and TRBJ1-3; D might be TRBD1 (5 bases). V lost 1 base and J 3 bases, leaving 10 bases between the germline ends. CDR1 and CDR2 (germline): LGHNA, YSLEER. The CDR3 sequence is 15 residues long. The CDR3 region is CASSQGRGYGNTIYF. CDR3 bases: TGCGCCAGCAGCCAAGGGAGGGGCTATGGAAACACCATATATTTT.

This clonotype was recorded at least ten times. CDR3 protein: CASSLGLAGGTDTQYF. CDR3 coding DNA: TGTGCCAGCAGCCTGGGACTAGCGGGAGGCACAGATACGCAGTATTTT. This chain uses TRBV7-8 with TRBJ2-3; 14 nucleotides align to TRBD2. The CDR3 is 16 residues long. Germline V gene sequence: CDR1 SGHVS, CDR2 FQNEAQ. V shed 5 bases and J 1 base; nucleotides not matched to a gene: 2.

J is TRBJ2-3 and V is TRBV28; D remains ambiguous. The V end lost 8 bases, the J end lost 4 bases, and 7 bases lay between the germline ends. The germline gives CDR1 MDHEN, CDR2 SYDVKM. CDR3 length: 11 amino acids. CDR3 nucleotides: TGTGCCAGCGGGTTCGCAGATACGCAGTATTTT. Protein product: CASGFADTQYF.

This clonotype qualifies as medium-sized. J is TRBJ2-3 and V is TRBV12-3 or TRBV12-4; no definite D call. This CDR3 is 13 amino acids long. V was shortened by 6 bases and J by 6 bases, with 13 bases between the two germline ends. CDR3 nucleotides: TGTGCCAGCAGCCTCTTCTCGCTGGATACGCAGTATTTT. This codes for CASSLFSLDTQYF.

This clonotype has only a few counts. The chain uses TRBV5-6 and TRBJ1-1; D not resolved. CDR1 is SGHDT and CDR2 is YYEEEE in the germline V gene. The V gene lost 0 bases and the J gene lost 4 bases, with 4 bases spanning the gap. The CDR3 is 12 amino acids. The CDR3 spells CASSLVSTEAFF. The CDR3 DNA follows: TGTGCCAGCAGCTTGGTTAGCACTGAAGCTTTCTTT.

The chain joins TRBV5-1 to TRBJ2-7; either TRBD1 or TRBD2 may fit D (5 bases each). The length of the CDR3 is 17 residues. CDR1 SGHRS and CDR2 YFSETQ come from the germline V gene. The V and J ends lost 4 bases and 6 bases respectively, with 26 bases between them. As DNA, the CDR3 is TGCGCCAGCAGCATCTCCAGCAGCGGCCAGGGCGGCGGCGAGCAGTACTTC. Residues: CASSISSSGQGGGEQYF.

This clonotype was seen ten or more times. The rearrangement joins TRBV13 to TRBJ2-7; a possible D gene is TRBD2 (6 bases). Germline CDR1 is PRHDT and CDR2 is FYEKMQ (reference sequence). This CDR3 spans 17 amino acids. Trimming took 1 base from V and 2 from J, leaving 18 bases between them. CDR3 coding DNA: TGTGCCAGCAGCTTAGCTACGACTAGAACTATACCCTACGAGCAGTACTTC. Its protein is CASSLATTRTIPYEQYF.

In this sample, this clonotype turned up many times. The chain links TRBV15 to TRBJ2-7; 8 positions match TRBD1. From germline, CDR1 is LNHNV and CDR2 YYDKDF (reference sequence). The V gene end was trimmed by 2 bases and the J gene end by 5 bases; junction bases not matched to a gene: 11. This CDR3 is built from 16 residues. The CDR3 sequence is CATSRTPGTGFNEQYF. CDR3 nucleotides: TGTGCCACCAGCAGAACCCCGGGGACAGGTTTCAACGAGCAGTACTTC. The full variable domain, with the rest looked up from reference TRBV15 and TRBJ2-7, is DAMVIQNPRYQVTQFGKPVTLSCSQTLNHNVMYWYQQKSSQAPKLLFHYYDKDFNNEADTPDNFQSRRPNTSFCFLDIRSPGLGDTAMYLCATSRTPGTGFNEQYFGPGTRLTVT.

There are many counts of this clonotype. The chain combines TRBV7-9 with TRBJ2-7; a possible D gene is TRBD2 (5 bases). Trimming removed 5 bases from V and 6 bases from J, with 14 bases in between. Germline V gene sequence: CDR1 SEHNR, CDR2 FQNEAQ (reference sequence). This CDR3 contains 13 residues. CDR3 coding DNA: TGTGCCAGCAGCCACTTAGGGAGCGGCGAGCAGTACTTC. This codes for CASSHLGSGEQYF.

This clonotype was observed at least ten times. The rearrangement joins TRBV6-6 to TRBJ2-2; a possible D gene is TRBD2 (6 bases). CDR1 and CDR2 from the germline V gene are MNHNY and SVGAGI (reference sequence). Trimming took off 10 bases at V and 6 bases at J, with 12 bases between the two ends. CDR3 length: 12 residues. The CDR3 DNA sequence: TGTGCCACGTTGCGGGGTTCCGGGGAGCTGTTTTTT. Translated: CATLRGSGELFF.

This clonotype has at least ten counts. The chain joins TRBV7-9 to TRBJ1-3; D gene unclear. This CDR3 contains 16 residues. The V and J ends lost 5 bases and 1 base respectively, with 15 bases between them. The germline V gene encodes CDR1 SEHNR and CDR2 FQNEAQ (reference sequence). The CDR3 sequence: CASSPISGQSGNTIYF. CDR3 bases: TGTGCCAGCAGCCCAATTTCCGGGCAGTCTGGAAACACCATATATTTT. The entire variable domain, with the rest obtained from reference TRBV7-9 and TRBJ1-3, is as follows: DTGVSQNPRHKITKRGQNVTFRCDPISEHNRLYWYRQTLGQGPEFLTYFQNEAQLEKSRLLSDRFSAERPKGSFSTLEIQRTEQGDSAMYLCASSPISGQSGNTIYFGEGSWLTVV.

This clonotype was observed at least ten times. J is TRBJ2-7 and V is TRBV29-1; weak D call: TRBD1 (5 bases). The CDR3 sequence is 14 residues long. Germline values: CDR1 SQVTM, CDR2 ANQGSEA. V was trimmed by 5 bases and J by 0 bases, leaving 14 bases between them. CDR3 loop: CSVKGAEASYEQYF. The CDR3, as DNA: TGCAGCGTTAAAGGGGCAGAGGCCTCCTACGAGCAGTACTTC.

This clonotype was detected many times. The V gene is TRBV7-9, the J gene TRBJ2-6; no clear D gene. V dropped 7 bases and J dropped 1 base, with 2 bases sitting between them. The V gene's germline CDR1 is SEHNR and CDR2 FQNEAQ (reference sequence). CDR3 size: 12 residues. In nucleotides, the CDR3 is TGTGCCAGCATATCTGGGGCCAACGTCCTGACTTTC. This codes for CASISGANVLTF.